The next 20 T cell receptor beta chains were all read from a single sample in a study of OX40 agonist ivuxolimab in advanced cancers. Using immunoSEQ multiplex PCR, the repertoire was profiled, and TCRdb retains in-frame clones only, with some absent. The profile shows roughly 64,000 clones, approximately 80% of them singletons. Sequencing was performed on CD4+ or CD8+ T cells sorted from blood, taken in a trial of the OX40 agonist ivuxolimab. The receptor source for this set is an adult with an advanced solid tumor such as melanoma, head and neck, liver or kidney cancer.

The table lists this clone with a few counts. The rearrangement uses TRBV7-2 and TRBJ1-5, with D uncertain. Germline assignment: CDR1 SGHTA and CDR2 FQGNSA. This CDR3 has 13 residues. V lost 5 bases, J lost 5 bases, and 10 bases lay in between. As DNA, the CDR3 is TGTGCCAGCAGCCGTCTCCGGGATCAGCCCCAGCATTTT. Its protein product is CASSRLRDQPQHF. Full variable domain (remainder filled in from reference TRBV7-2 and TRBJ1-5): GAGVSQSPSNKVTEKGKDVELRCDPISGHTALYWYRQSLGQGLEFLIYFQGNSAPDKSGLPSDRFSAERTGGSVSTLTIQRTQQEDSAVYLCASSRLRDQPQHFGDGTRLSIL.

The chain uses TRBV5-1 and TRBJ1-1; D is ambiguous. Per germline, CDR1 SGHRS and CDR2 YFSETQ. The V gene lost 4 bases and the J gene lost 1 base, with 11 bases spanning the gap. The CDR3 sequence is 14 residues long. The CDR3 loop reads CASSRYEGNTEAFF. The CDR3 DNA reads TGCGCCAGCAGCCGATACGAGGGGAACACTGAAGCTTTCTTT.

This clone occurred once. The CDR3: CASSPPGASWSQPQHF. The CDR3 nucleotides read TGTGCCAGCTCACCACCGGGGGCCAGTTGGAGTCAGCCCCAGCATTTT. This chain joins TRBV18 and TRBJ1-5; possibly TRBD1 for D (6 bases). Germline loops: CDR1 KGHSH, CDR2 LQKENI. The CDR3 sequence is 16 residues long. Trimming removed 0 bases at V and 6 bases at J, with 15 bases between.

This chain uses TRBV7-3 with TRBJ2-3; D possibly corresponds to TRBD2 (5 bases). CDR1 and CDR2 (germline): SGHTA, FQGTGA. The CDR3 contains 15 residues. V was shortened by 5 bases and J by 4 bases, with 16 bases between the two germline ends. Here the CDR3 reads CASSPDTHSADTQYF. CDR3 DNA sequence: TGTGCCAGCAGCCCAGACACCCATAGCGCAGATACGCAGTATTTT. The full variable domain, its missing parts supplied by reference TRBV7-3 and TRBJ2-3, is GAGVSQTPSNKVTEKGKYVELRCDPISGHTALYWYRQSLGQGPEFLIYFQGTGAADDSGLPNDRFFAVRPEGSVSTLKIQRTERGDSAVYLCASSPDTHSADTQYFGPGTRLTVL.

The chain links TRBV12-5 to TRBJ2-3; D remains unclear. Germline CDR1 is LGHNT and CDR2 is FRNRAP. V lost 0 bases and J 3 bases, leaving 13 bases between the germline ends. The CDR3 loop spans 16 amino acids. The CDR3 DNA sequence: TGTGCTAGTGGTTTGGTACTGCACAGAGAGACAGATACGCAGTATTTT. It encodes CASGLVLHRETDTQYF.

This chain uses TRBV6-5 with TRBJ1-2, with TRBD1 identical over 8 bases. The germline V gene encodes CDR1 MNHEY and CDR2 SVGAGI. J was trimmed by 3 bases and V by 4 bases; bases with no gene match: 4. The CDR3 runs to 14 residues. The CDR3 DNA sequence: TGTGCCAGCAGTTCAGGGGGCTCGGACTATGGCTACACCTTC. This codes for CASSSGGSDYGYTF.

The chain combines TRBV7-9 with TRBJ2-2; TRBD2 matches at 7 bases. The CDR3 has 15 residues. Looked up from germline, CDR1 is SEHNR and CDR2 is FQNEAQ (reference sequence). V shed 3 bases and J 3 bases; nucleotides not matched to a gene: 4. Here the CDR3 reads CASSLSGTYTGELFF. The CDR3, as DNA: TGTGCCAGCAGCTTGAGCGGGACCTACACCGGGGAGCTGTTTTTT.

J is TRBJ2-7 and V is TRBV6-5; D is undetermined. The CDR3 is 13 residues long. Trimming removed 5 bases at V and 2 bases at J, with 10 bases between. Germline CDR1 reads MNHEY; CDR2 reads SVGAGI. CDR3 bases: TGTGCCAGCAGTCACCGGCGCACCTACGAGCAGTACTTC. Encoded protein: CASSHRRTYEQYF.

The rearrangement uses TRBV5-1 and TRBJ2-7; D might be TRBD2 (5 bases). The CDR3 length is 15 residues. The V gene lost 5 bases and the J gene lost 0 bases, with 15 bases spanning the gap. Germline lookup yields CDR1 SGHRS and CDR2 YFSETQ. The CDR3 spells CASRGGLDPSYEQYF. The CDR3 region has the DNA TGCGCCAGCAGAGGCGGACTCGATCCCTCCTACGAGCAGTACTTC.

Notes on this clone: The same CDR3 can be traced to other DNA sequences in this sample. The V gene is TRBV11-3, the J gene TRBJ2-5, with 7 bases aligning to TRBD1. The germline gives CDR1 SGHNT, CDR2 YENEEA. With V trimmed by 5 bases and J by 4 bases, 1 base remained unmatched. This CDR3 has 12 residues. The CDR3 reads CASSRQGETQYF. The CDR3 DNA is TGTGCCAGCAGCCGACAGGGAGAGACCCAGTACTTC.

V gene TRBV5-4 combines with J gene TRBJ1-2; D unclear. Germline CDR1 reads SGHNT; CDR2 reads YYREEE (reference sequence). Between the trimmed V and J ends, which lost 6 bases and 4 bases, there was a span of 16 bases. The CDR3 totals 14 residues. This CDR3 reads CASMAGRESYGYTF. DNA for the CDR3: TGTGCCAGCATGGCGGGTAGAGAGAGCTATGGCTACACCTTC.

The chain employs TRBV15 and TRBJ2-7; D could derive from TRBD1 or TRBD2 (6 bases each). CDR3 length: 15 residues. Trimming removed 1 base from V and 7 bases from J, with 17 bases in between. Germline V gene sequence: CDR1 LNHNV, CDR2 YYDKDF (reference sequence). As DNA, the CDR3 is TGTGCCACCAGCAGAGGGTGGGGGGCCGAAGGTGAGCAGTACTTC. The encoded protein is CATSRGWGAEGEQYF.

The rearrangement joins TRBV7-6 to TRBJ2-1, with no clear D. Germline lookup yields CDR1 SGHVS and CDR2 FNYEAQ. The CDR3 contains 13 residues. Trimming took 1 base from V and 8 from J, leaving 9 bases between them. The CDR3 sequence is CASSLEIGDEQFF. In DNA form, the CDR3 reads TGTGCCAGCAGCTTAGAGATCGGCGATGAGCAGTTCTTC.

The J gene is TRBJ1-1, the V gene TRBV7-2, with 7 positions matching TRBD1. CDR1 SGHTA and CDR2 FQGNSA come from the germline V gene. The CDR3 consists of 14 residues. Trimming took 1 base from V and 11 from J; bases not matched to a gene: 10. CDR3 in amino acids: CASSLEATGLRAFF. The CDR3 coding sequence is TGTGCCAGCAGCTTAGAAGCGACAGGGCTGAGGGCTTTCTTT.

The chain is built from TRBV5-1 and TRBJ2-1; tentative D call: TRBD1 (6 bases). V was cut by 6 bases and J by 0 bases, with 13 bases left in between. The CDR3 is made up of 15 amino acids. CDR1 and CDR2 (germline): SGHRS, YFSETQ. CDR3 sequence: CASTQGTRSYNEQFF. The CDR3 coding sequence is TGCGCCAGCACCCAAGGGACACGCTCCTACAATGAGCAGTTCTTC.

The V and J genes are TRBV11-1 and TRBJ1-1, with 11 bases identical to TRBD1. V was clipped by 5 bases and J by 3 bases; unmatched bases: 8. The CDR3 contains 16 residues. From germline, CDR1 is SGHAT and CDR2 FQDESV (reference sequence). In DNA, the CDR3 is TGTGCCAGCAGCCCCCGGGACAGGGGGAAGGACACTGAAGCTTTCTTT. Protein sequence: CASSPRDRGKDTEAFF.

This sequence joins TRBV5-1 and TRBJ2-5; TRBD2 agrees at 13 bases. The CDR3 has 16 amino acids. V shed 2 bases and J 5 bases; nucleotides not matched to a gene: 6. Germline V gene data show CDR1 as SGHRS and CDR2 as YFSETQ. The CDR3 loop reads CASSFQGLAGMETQYF. DNA for the CDR3: TGCGCCAGCAGCTTTCAGGGACTAGCGGGAATGGAGACCCAGTACTTC.

This chain connects TRBV6-5 to TRBJ1-2, with D possibly TRBD1 on 6 matching bases. CDR3 length: 13 amino acids. V was pared by 5 bases and J by 8 bases, with 15 bases between. Looked up from germline, CDR1 is MNHEY and CDR2 is SVGAGI. The CDR3 here is CASSPGQRRGYTF. Here the CDR3 DNA reads TGTGCCAGCAGTCCCGGACAGAGGAGAGGCTACACCTTC.

The V and J genes are TRBV7-6 and TRBJ2-5; a possible D gene is TRBD2 (5 bases). Trimming left V 2 bases short and J 4 bases short, with 14 bases between. The length of the CDR3 is 15 residues. CDR1 and CDR2 from the germline V gene are SGHVS and FNYEAQ. CDR3 DNA sequence: TGTGCCAGCAGCTTACAGACTATACCATCAGAGACCCAGTACTTC. Translated: CASSLQTIPSETQYF.

The chain combines TRBV5-4 with TRBJ2-1, with D perhaps TRBD2 (6 bases). The CDR3 contains 12 residues. The germline V gene has CDR1 SGHNT and CDR2 YYREEE (reference sequence). V was cut by 2 bases and J by 10 bases, with 10 bases left in between. In DNA form, the CDR3 reads TGTGCCAGCAGCTTCGGCGGGACCGAGCAGTTCTTC. Its protein is CASSFGGTEQFF.